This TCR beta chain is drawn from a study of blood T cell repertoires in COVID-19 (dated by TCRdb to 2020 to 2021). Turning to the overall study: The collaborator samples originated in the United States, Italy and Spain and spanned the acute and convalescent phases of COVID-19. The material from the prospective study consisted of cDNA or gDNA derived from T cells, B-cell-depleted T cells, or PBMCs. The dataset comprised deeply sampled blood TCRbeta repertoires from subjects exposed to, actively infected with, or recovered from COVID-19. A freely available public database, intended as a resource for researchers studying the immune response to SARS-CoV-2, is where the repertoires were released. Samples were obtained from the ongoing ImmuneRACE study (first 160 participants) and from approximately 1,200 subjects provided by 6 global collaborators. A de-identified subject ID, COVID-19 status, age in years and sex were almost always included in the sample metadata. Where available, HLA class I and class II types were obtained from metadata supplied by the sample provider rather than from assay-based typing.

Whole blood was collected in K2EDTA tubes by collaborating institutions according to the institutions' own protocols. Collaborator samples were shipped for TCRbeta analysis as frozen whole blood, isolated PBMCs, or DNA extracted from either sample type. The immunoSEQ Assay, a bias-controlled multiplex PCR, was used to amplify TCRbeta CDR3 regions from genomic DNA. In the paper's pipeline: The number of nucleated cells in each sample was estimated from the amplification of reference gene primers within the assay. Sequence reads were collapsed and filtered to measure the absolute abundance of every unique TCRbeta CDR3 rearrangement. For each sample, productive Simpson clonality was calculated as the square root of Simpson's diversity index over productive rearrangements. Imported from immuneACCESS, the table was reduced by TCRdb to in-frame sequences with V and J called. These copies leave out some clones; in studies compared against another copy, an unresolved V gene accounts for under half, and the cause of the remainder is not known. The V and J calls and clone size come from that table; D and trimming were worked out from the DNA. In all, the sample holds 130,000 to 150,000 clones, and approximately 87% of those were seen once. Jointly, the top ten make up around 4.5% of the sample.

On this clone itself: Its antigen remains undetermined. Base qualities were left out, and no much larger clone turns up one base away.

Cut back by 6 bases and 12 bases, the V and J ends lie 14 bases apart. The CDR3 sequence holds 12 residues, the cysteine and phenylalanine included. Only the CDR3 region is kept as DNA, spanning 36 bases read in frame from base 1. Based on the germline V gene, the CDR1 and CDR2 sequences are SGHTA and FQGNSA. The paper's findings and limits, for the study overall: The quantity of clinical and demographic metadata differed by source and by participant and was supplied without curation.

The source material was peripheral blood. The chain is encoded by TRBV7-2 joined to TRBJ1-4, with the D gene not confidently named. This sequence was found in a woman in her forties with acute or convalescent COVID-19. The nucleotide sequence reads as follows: TGTGCCAGCAGTCACCCCGGGTTGGAACTGTTTTTT. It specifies CASSHPGLELFF.